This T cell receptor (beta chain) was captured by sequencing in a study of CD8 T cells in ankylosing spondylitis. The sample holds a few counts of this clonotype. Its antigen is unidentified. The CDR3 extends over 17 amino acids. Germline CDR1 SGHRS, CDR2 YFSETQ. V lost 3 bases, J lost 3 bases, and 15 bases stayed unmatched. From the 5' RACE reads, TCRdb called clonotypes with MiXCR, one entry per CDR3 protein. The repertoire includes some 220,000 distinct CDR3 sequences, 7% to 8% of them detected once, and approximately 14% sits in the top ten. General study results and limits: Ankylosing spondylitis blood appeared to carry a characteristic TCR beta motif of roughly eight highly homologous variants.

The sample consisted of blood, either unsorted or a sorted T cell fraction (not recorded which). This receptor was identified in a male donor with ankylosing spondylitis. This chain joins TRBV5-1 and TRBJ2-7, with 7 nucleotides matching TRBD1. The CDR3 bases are TGCGCCAGCAGCTCCTCCCTGACAGGGTCCCCCCGCTACGAGCAGTACTTC. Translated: CASSSSLTGSPRYEQYF.